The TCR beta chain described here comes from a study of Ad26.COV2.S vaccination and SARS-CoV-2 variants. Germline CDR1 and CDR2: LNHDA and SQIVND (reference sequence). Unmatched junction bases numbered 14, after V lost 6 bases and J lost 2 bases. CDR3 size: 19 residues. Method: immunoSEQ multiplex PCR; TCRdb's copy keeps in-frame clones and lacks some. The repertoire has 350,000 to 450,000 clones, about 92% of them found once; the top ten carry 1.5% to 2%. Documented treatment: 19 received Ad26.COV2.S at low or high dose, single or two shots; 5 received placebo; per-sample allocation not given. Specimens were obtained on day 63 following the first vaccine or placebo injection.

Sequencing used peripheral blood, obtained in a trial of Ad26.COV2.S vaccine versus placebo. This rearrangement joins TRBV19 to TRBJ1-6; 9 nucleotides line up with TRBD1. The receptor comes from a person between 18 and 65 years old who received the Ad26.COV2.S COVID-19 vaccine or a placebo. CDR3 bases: TGTGCCAGTAGACCTACAGGGACAGGGCTAGAGCCCTATAATTCACCCCTCCACTTT. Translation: CASRPTGTGLEPYNSPLHF.